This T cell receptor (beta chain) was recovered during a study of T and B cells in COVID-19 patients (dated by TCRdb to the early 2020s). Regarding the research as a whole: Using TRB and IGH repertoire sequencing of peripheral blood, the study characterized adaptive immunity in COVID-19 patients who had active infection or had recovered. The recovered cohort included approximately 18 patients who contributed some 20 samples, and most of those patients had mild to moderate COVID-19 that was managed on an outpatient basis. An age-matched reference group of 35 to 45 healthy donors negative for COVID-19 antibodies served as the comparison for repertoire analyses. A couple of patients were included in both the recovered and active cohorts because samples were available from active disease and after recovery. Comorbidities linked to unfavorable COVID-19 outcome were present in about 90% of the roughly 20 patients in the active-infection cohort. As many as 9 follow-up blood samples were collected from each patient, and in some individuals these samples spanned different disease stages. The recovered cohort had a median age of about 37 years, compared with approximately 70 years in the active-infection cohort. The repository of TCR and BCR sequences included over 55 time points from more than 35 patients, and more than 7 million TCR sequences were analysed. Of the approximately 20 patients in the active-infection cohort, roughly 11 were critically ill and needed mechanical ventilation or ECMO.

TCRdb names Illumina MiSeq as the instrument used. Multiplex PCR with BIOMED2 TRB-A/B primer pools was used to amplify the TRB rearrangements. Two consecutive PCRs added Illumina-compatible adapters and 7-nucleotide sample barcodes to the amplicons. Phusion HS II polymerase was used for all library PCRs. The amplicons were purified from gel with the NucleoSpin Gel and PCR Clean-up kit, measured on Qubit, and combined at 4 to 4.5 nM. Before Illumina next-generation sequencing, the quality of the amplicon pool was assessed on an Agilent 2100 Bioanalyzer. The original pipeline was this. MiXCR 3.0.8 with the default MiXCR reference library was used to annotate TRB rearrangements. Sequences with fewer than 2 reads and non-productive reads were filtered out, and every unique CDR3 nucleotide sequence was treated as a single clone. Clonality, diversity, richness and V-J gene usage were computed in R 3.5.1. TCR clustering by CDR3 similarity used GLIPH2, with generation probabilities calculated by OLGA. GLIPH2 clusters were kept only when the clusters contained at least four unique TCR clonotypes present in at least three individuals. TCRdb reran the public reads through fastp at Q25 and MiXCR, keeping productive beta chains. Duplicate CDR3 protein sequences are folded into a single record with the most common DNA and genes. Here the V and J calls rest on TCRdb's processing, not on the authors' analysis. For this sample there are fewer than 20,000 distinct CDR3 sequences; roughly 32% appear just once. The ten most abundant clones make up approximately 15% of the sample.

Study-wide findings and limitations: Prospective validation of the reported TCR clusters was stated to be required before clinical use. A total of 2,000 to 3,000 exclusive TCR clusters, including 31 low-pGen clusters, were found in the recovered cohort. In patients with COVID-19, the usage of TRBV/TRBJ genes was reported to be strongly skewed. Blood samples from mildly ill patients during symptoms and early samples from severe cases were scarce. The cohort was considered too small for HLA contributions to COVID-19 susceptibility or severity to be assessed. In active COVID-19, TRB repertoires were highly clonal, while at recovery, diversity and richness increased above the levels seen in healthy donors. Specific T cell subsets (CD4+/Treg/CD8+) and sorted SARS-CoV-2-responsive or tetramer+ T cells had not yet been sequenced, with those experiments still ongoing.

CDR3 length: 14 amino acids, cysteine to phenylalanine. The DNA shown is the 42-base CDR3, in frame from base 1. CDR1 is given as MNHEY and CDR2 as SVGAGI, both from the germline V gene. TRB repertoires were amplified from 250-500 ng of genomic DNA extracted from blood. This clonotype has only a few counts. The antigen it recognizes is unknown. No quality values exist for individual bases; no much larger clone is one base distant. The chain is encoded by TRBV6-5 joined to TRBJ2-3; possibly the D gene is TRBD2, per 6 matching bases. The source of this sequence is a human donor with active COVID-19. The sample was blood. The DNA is TGTGCTATCCGGCCCCGCAGGGAGGCAGATACGCAGTATTTT. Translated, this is CAIRPRREADTQYF.